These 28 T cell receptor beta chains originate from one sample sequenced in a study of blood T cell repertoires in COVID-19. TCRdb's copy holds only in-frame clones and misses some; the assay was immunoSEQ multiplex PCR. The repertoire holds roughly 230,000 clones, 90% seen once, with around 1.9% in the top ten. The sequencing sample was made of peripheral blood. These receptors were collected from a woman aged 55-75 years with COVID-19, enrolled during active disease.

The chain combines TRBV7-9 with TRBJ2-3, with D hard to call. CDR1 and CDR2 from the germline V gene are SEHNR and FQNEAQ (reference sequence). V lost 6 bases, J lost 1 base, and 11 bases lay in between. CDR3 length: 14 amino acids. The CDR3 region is CASRRDLGTDTQYF. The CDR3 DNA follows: TGTGCCAGCAGACGAGATCTGGGCACAGATACGCAGTATTTT.

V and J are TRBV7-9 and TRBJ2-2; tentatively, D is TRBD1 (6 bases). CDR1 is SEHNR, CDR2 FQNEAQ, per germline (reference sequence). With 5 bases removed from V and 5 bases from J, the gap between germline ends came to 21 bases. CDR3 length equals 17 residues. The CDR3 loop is CASSATPNRAGTGELFF. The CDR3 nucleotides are TGTGCCAGCAGCGCAACTCCTAACAGGGCGGGTACCGGGGAGCTGTTTTTT.

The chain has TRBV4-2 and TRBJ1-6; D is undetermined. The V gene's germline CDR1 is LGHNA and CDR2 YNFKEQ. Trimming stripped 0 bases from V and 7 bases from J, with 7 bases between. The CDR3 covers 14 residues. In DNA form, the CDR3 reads TGTGCCAGCAGCCAAGAGGGCCCGAATTCACCCCTCCACTTT. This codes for CASSQEGPNSPLHF.

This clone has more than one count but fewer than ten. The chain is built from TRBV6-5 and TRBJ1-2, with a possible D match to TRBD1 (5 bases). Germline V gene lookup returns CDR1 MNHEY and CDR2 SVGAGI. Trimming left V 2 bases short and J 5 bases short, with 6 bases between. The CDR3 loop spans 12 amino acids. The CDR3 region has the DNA TGTGCCAGCAGTTACCGGGGGTATGGCTACACCTTC. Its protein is CASSYRGYGYTF.

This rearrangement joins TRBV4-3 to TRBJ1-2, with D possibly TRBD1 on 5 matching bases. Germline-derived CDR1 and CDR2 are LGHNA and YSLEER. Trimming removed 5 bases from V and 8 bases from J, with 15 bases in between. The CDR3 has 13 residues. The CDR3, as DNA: TGCGCCAGCAGCGAAGGTGGGGGGTCCGGCTACACCTTC. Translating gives CASSEGGGSGYTF.

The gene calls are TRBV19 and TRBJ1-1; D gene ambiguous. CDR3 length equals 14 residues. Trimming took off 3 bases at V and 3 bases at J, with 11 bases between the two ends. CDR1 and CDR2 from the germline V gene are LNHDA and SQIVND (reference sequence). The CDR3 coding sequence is TGTGCCAGTAGTATTGTTGCAGCGGACACTGAAGCTTTCTTT. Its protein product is CASSIVAADTEAFF. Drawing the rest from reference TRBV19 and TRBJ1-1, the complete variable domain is DGGITQSPKYLFRKEGQNVTLSCEQNLNHDAMYWYRQDPGQGLRLIYYSQIVNDFQKGDIAEGYSVSREKKESFPLTVTSAQKNPTAFYLCASSIVAADTEAFFGQGTRLTVV.

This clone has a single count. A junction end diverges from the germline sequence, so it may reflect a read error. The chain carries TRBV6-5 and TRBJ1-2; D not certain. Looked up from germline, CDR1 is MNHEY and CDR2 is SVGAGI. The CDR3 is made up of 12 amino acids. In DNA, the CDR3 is TGTGCCACCTGGATCTACAGCAATGGCTATGCCTTC. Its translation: CATWIYSNGYAF.

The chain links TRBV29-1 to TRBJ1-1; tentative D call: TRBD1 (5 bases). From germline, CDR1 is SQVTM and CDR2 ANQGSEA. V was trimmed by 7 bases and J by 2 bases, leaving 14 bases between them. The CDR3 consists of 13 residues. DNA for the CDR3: TGCAGCGGACGACAGAGCCTAAACACTGAAGCTTTCTTT. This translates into CSGRQSLNTEAFF.

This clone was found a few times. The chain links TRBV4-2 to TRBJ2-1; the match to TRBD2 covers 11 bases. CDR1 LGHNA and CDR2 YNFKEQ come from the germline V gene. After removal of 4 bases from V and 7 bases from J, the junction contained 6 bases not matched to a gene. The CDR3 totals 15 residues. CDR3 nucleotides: TGTGCCAGCAGCCTAGCGGGGGGGCCTGGGAATGAGCAGTTCTTC. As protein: CASSLAGGPGNEQFF.

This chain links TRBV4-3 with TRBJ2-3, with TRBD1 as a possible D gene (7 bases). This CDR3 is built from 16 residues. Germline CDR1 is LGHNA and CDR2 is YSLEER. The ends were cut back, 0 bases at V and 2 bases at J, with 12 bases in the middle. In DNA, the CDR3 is TGCGCCAGCAGCCAAGAGGCAGGGGGACTCACAGATACGCAGTATTTT. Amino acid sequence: CASSQEAGGLTDTQYF.

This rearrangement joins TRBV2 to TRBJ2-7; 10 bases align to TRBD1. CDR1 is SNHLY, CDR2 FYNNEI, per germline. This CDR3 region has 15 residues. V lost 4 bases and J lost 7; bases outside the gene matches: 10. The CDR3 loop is CASSAVRQGAGEQYF. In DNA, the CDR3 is TGTGCCAGCAGTGCAGTTCGACAGGGGGCTGGGGAGCAGTACTTC.

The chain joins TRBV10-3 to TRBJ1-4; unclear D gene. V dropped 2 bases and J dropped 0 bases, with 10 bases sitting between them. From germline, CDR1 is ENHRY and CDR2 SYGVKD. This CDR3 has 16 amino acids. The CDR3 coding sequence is TGTGCCATCAGTGAGACACCATTGTCAACTAATGAAAAACTGTTTTTT. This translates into CAISETPLSTNEKLFF.

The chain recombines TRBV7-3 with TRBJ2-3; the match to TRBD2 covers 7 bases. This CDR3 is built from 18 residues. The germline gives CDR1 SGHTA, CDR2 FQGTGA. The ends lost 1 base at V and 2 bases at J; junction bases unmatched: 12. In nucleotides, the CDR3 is TGTGCCAGCAGCTTAAGAAGTAGTGGGGAGGGGACCACAGATACGCAGTATTTT. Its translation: CASSLRSSGEGTTDTQYF.

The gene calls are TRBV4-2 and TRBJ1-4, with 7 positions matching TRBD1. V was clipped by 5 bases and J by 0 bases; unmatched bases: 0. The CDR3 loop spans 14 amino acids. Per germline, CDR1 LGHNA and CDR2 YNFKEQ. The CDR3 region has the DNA TGTGCCAGCAGCGACAGGGCAACTAATGAAAAACTGTTTTTT. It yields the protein CASSDRATNEKLFF.

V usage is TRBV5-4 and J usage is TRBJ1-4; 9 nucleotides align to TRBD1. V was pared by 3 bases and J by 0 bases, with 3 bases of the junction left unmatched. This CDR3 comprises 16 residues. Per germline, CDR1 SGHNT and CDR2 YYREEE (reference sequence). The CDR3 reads CASSWGQGTTNEKLFF. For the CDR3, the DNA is TGTGCCAGCAGCTGGGGACAGGGCACAACTAATGAAAAACTGTTTTTT.

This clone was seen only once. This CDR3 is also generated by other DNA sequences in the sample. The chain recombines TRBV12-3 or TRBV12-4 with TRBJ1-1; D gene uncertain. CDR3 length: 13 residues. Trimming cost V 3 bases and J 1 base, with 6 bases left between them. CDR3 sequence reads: CASSLGQNTEAFF. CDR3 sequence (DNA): TGTGCCAGCAGTTTGGGCCAGAACACTGAAGCTTTCTTT.

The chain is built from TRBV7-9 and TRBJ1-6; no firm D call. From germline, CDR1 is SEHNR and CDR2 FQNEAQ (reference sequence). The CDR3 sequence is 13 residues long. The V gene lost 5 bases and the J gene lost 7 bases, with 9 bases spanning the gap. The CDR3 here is CASSPPPNSPLHF. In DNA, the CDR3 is TGTGCCAGCAGCCCTCCCCCCAATTCACCCCTCCACTTT.

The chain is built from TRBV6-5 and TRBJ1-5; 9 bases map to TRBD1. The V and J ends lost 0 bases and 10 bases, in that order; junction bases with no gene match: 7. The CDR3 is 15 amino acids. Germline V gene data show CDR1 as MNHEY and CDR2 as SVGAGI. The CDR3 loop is CASSYSRGQGVPQHF. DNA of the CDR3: TGTGCCAGCAGTTACTCGCGGGGACAGGGTGTCCCCCAGCATTTT.

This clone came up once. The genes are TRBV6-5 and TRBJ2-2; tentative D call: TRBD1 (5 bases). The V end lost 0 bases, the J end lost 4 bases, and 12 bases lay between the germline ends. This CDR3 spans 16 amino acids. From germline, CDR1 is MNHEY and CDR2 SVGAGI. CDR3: CASSYSNLRVTGELFF. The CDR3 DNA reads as TGTGCCAGCAGTTACTCAAACCTCAGGGTCACCGGGGAGCTGTTTTTT.

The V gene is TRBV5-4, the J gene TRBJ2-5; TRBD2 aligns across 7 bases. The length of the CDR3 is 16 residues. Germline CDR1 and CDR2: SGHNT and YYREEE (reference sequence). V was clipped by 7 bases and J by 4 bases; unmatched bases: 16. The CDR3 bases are TGTGCCAGCGTACCCGGAAGCGGGATGGAACTAGAGACCCAGTACTTC. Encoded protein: CASVPGSGMELETQYF.

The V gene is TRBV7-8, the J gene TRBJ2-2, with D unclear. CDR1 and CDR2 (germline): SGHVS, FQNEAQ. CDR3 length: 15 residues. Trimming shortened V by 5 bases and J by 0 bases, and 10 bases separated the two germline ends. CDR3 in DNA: TGTGCCAGCAGCCCTCTGCTACCGAACACCGGGGAGCTGTTTTTT. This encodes CASSPLLPNTGELFF.

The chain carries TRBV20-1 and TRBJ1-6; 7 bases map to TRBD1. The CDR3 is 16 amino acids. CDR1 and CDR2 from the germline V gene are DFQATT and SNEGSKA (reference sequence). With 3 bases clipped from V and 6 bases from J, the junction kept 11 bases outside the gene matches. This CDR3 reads CSASSGLDRFNSPLHF. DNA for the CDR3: TGCAGTGCTAGTAGTGGCCTGGACAGGTTTAATTCACCCCTCCACTTT.

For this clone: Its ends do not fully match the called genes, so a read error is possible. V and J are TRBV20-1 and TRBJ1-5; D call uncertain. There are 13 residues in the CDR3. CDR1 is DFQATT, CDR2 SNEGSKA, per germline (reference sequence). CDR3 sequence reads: CSASGDSDQPQHF. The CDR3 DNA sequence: TGCAGTGCTAGTGGAGATAGCGATCAGCCCCAGCATTTT.

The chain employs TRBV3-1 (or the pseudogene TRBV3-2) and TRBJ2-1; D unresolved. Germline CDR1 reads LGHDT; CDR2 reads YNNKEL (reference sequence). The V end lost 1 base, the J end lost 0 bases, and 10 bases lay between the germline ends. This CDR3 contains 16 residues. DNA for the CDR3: TGTGCCAGCAGCCAAGGCGGTCCCGGCTCCTACAATGAGCAGTTCTTC. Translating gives CASSQGGPGSYNEQFF.

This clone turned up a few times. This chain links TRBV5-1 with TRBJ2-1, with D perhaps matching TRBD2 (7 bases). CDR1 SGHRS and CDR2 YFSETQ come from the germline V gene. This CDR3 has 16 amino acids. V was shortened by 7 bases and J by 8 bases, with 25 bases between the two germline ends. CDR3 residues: CASGVDGGRLSDEQFF. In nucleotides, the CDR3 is TGCGCCAGCGGGGTGGACGGGGGGCGACTAAGCGATGAGCAGTTCTTC. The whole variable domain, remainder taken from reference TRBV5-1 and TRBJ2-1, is KAGVTQTPRYLIKTRGQQVTLSCSPISGHRSVSWYQQTPGQGLQFLFEYFSETQRNKGNFPGRFSGRQFSNSRSEMNVSTLELGDSALYLCASGVDGGRLSDEQFFGPGTRLTVL.

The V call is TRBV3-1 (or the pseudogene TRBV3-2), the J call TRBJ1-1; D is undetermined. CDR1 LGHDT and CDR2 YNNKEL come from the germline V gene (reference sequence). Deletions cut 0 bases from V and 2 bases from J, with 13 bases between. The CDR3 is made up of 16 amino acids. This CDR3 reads CASSQESTPYNTEAFF. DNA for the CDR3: TGTGCCAGCAGCCAAGAATCTACCCCTTATAACACTGAAGCTTTCTTT.

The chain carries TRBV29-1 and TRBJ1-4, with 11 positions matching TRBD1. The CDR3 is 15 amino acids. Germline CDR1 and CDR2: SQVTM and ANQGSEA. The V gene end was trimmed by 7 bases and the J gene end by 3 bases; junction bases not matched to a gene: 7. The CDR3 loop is CSASGTGGPNEKLFF. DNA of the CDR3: TGCAGCGCCTCCGGGACAGGGGGACCTAATGAAAAACTGTTTTTT. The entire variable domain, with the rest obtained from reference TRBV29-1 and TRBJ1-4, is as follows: SAVISQKPSRDICQRGTSLTIQCQVDSQVTMMFWYRQQPGQSLTLIATANQGSEATYESGFVIDKFPISRPNLTFSTLTVSNMSPEDSSIYLCSASGTGGPNEKLFFGSGTQLSVL.

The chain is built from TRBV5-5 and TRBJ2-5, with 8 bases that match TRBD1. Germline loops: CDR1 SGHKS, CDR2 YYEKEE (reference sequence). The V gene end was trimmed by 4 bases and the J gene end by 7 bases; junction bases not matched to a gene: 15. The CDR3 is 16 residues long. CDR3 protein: CASSLDRVNILGTQYF. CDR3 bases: TGTGCCAGCAGCCTGGACAGGGTCAATATTTTAGGGACCCAGTACTTC.